This passage covers 8 T cell receptor beta chains from one sample sequenced in a study of control samples from healthy donors and cancer patients. Assay: immunoSEQ multiplex PCR; the TCRdb copy retains only in-frame clones and omits some. The top ten clones hold less than 20% of a sample with 60,000 to 75,000 clones, over 80% of them seen once. Sequenced: blood. These receptors were taken from a man between 60 and 75 years old in good health.

The J gene is TRBJ2-2, the V gene TRBV12-3 or TRBV12-4; D ambiguous. This CDR3 contains 13 residues. V was shortened by 6 bases and J by 8 bases, with 13 bases between the two germline ends. The CDR3 is CASSHPSVGELFF. The CDR3, as DNA: TGTGCCAGCAGCCACCCCTCAGTAGGGGAGCTGTTTTTT.

Points on this clone: Additional DNA sequences in this sample encode the identical CDR3. This CDR3 reads CASSLGTRGNSPLHF. Here the CDR3 DNA reads TGTGCCAGCAGTTTAGGGACTCGGGGGAATTCACCCCTCCACTTT. This chain joins TRBV28 and TRBJ1-6, with D tentatively TRBD1 (5 bases). Germline V gene lookup returns CDR1 MDHEN and CDR2 SYDVKM. Trimming took 2 bases from V and 7 from J, leaving 12 bases between them. The CDR3 has 15 amino acids.

The V call is TRBV30, the J call TRBJ2-7, with D possibly matching TRBD2 (5 bases). V shed 5 bases and J shed 5 bases, with 7 bases lying between them. The CDR3 has 10 residues. Germline loops: CDR1 GTSNPN, CDR2 SVGIG (reference sequence). The CDR3 sequence is CAWGRNEQYF. For the CDR3, the DNA is TGTGCCTGGGGGAGAAACGAGCAGTACTTC.

V gene TRBV28 combines with J gene TRBJ2-7; a possible D gene is TRBD2 (6 bases). The CDR3 has 14 residues. Deletions cut 8 bases from V and 1 base from J, with 15 bases between. Per the germline V gene, CDR1 is MDHEN and CDR2 is SYDVKM. This CDR3 reads CASVSRDLSYEQYF. Written as DNA, the CDR3 is TGTGCCAGCGTCTCTCGGGACTTATCCTACGAGCAGTACTTC. The whole variable domain, filled in from reference TRBV28 and TRBJ2-7, reads DVKVTQSSRYLVKRTGEKVFLECVQDMDHENMFWYRQDPGLGLRLIYFSYDVKMKEKGDIPEGYSVSREKKERFSLILESASTNQTSMYLCASVSRDLSYEQYFGPGTRLTVT.

This clone was seen only a few times. The CDR3 nucleotides read TGTGCCAGCAGCTTGTCCCCAGCGGGAAGATACGAGCAGTACTTC. Its translation: CASSLSPAGRYEQYF. This chain uses TRBV5-5 with TRBJ2-7; 7 bases agree with TRBD2. The CDR3 runs 15 residues. The J segment lost 4 bases and the V segment lost 1 base, leaving 8 bases of the junction unmatched. Germline V gene sequence: CDR1 SGHKS, CDR2 YYEKEE (reference sequence).

V gene TRBV18 combines with J gene TRBJ1-1; D unclear. CDR1 and CDR2 from the germline V gene are KGHSH and LQKENI. The CDR3 covers 16 residues. Trimming cost V 3 bases and J 3 bases, with 17 bases left between them. The CDR3 nucleotides are TGTGCCAGCTCACCGGTCCAGCCGAGCACGGACACTGAAGCTTTCTTT. Its translation: CASSPVQPSTDTEAFF.

The chain combines TRBV27 with TRBJ2-7; TRBD1 aligns across 9 bases. The CDR3 length is 14 residues. Trimming took 4 bases from V and 4 from J; bases not matched to a gene: 5. Germline-derived CDR1 and CDR2 are MNHEY and SMNVEV (reference sequence). In nucleotides, the CDR3 is TGTGCCAGCAGTTCACGGGACAGGGTTTACGAGCAGTACTTC. This sequence encodes CASSSRDRVYEQYF.

The chain is built from TRBV6-5 and TRBJ1-3; D is undetermined. The CDR3 length is 16 residues. V gave up 0 bases and J gave up 1 base, with 10 bases separating them. In germline, CDR1 is MNHEY, CDR2 SVGAGI. The CDR3 sequence is CASSYSSSISGNTIYF. The CDR3 DNA sequence: TGTGCCAGCAGTTACTCGTCAAGTATTTCTGGAAACACCATATATTTT.